These 21 T cell receptor beta chains came from one sample sequenced in a study of post-analysis software for immune sequencing data. These receptors have no known antigen. The authors incorporated unique molecular identifiers into the TCR beta cDNA libraries. TCRdb analysed the PCR reads with MiXCR anew, one entry per CDR3 protein. The sample gives fewer than 850,000 distinct CDR3 sequences, 40% to 55% of which show up once; roughly 5.2% is in the top ten. Findings and limits, study-wide: There were a handful of TRBV segments more frequent in patients than controls, and TRBV5-6, TRBV5-1 and TRBV20-1 were among them.

What was sequenced was blood. Receptor source: a girl aged 5 to 17 with multiple sclerosis.

This chain links TRBV6-4 with TRBJ2-3; 7 nucleotides line up with TRBD2. V shed 8 bases and J 4 bases; nucleotides not matched to a gene: 9. This CDR3 is 14 amino acids long. CDR1 is MRHNA, CDR2 SNTAGT, per germline. This chain's CDR3 is CASGQGLGPDTQYF. The CDR3, as DNA: TGTGCCAGCGGCCAAGGACTAGGCCCAGATACGCAGTATTTT.

This clonotype was found a few times. The chain employs TRBV4-2 and TRBJ2-4; D not resolved. CDR3 length: 15 residues. With 0 bases removed from V and 8 bases from J, the gap between germline ends came to 14 bases. CDR1 is LGHNA and CDR2 is YNFKEQ in the germline V gene. CDR3 region: CASSQEPVVMDIQYF. The CDR3 DNA sequence: TGTGCCAGCAGCCAAGAGCCGGTAGTTATGGACATTCAGTACTTC.

This clonotype was observed a few times. The chain recombines TRBV7-3 with TRBJ2-5, with D tentatively TRBD1 or TRBD2 (5 bases each). The V gene's germline CDR1 is SGHTA and CDR2 FQGTGA. The CDR3 runs to 14 residues. V was pared by 1 base and J by 0 bases, with 6 bases between. CDR3 sequence (DNA): TGTGCCAGCAGCTTAATGGGGGACCAAGAGACCCAGTACTTC. Protein sequence: CASSLMGDQETQYF.

The genes are TRBV12-3 or TRBV12-4 and TRBJ2-7, with a tentative D call TRBD2 (7 bases). The CDR3 is made up of 17 amino acids. V shed 5 bases and J shed 0 bases, with 20 bases lying between them. The CDR3 DNA sequence: TGTGCCAGCAGTCCAAGGGGGTTAGCGGGTGTCTCCTACGAGCAGTACTTC. Encoded protein: CASSPRGLAGVSYEQYF.

The chain recombines TRBV20-1 with TRBJ2-1, with 13 bases identical to TRBD2. The trim removed 0 bases at V and 7 bases at J, leaving 6 bases unmatched. Looked up from germline, CDR1 is DFQATT and CDR2 is SNEGSKA (reference sequence). CDR3 length equals 16 residues. Here the CDR3 DNA reads TGCAGTGCTAGAGATAGGGGACTAGCGGGAAGAAATGAGCAGTTCTTC. Amino acid sequence: CSARDRGLAGRNEQFF.

This clonotype came up a few times. The genes are TRBV29-1 and TRBJ1-4, with a weak D call TRBD1 (6 bases). CDR1 SQVTM and CDR2 ANQGSEA come from the germline V gene. The CDR3 length is 12 residues. Trimming stripped 8 bases from V and 5 bases from J, with 12 bases between. CDR3 loop: CSTRGQNEKLFF. The CDR3 DNA is TGCAGCACCCGGGGGCAGAATGAAAAACTGTTTTTT.

The V gene is TRBV12-3 or TRBV12-4, the J gene TRBJ2-5, with D perhaps assigned TRBD1 or TRBD2 (5 bases each). The CDR3 runs to 12 residues. V shed 6 bases and J shed 5 bases, with 10 bases lying between them. CDR3 sequence (DNA): TGTGCCAGCAGCGGAGAGGGGGAGACCCAGTACTTC. It encodes CASSGEGETQYF.

A few counts support this clonotype. V is TRBV11-2 and J is TRBJ2-7, with a tentative D call TRBD2 (5 bases). Germline assignment: CDR1 SGHAT and CDR2 FQNNGV. CDR3 size: 15 residues. With 4 bases removed from V and 4 bases from J, the gap between germline ends came to 17 bases. Written as DNA, the CDR3 is TGTGCCAGCAGCTCCTTCGGGAATCGGGAATACGAGCAGTACTTC. This encodes CASSSFGNREYEQYF.

The V and J genes are TRBV12-3 or TRBV12-4 and TRBJ1-2; D call uncertain. V was pared by 3 bases and J by 6 bases, with 14 bases between. The CDR3 has 14 residues. DNA of the CDR3: TGTGCCAGCAGTTTCCTCACAAGCTTCGATGGCTACACCTTC. It translates to CASSFLTSFDGYTF.

This clonotype has ten or more counts. This chain joins TRBV27 and TRBJ2-1, with 13 bases matching TRBD2. The CDR3 sequence is 15 residues long. Germline CDR1 reads MNHEY; CDR2 reads SMNVEV (reference sequence). V trimming: 6 bases; J trimming: 5 bases; junction bases outside the gene matches: 4. CDR3 in DNA: TGTGCCAGCAGCCCTGGACTAGCGGGGGACAATGAGCAGTTCTTC. Amino acid sequence: CASSPGLAGDNEQFF.

This clonotype showed up just a few times. The chain joins TRBV29-1 to TRBJ2-7, with D uncertain. V was cut by 3 bases and J by 2 bases, with 17 bases left in between. This CDR3 is 15 amino acids long. The germline V gene encodes CDR1 SQVTM and CDR2 ANQGSEA. This chain's CDR3 is CSVDGGPEEPYEQYF. The DNA of the CDR3 is TGCAGCGTTGACGGCGGTCCTGAAGAGCCCTACGAGCAGTACTTC.

The chain joins TRBV27 to TRBJ2-2; D may correspond to TRBD1 or TRBD2 (6 bases each). The germline V gene has CDR1 MNHEY and CDR2 SMNVEV (reference sequence). The CDR3 spans 15 residues. The V end lost 6 bases, the J end lost 3 bases, and 14 bases lay between the germline ends. The CDR3 sequence: CASSQEGEDTGELFF. DNA of the CDR3: TGTGCCAGCAGCCAGGAGGGGGAGGACACCGGGGAGCTGTTTTTT.

The table lists this clonotype with a few counts. J is TRBJ1-1 and V is TRBV10-3, with D maybe TRBD1 (5 bases). The CDR3 extends over 14 amino acids. Trimming left V 4 bases short and J 9 bases short, with 18 bases between. Germline CDR1 reads ENHRY; CDR2 reads SYGVKD. This chain's CDR3 is CAISAGSGAVKAFF. The CDR3 bases are TGTGCCATCAGTGCCGGGTCCGGGGCGGTGAAAGCTTTCTTT.

Note on this clonotype: Sequence at one end of the junction differs from germline and may be a read error. This sequence joins TRBV20-1 and TRBJ1-2; 8 bases match TRBD1. The CDR3 totals 13 residues. CDR1 and CDR2 (germline): DFQATT, SNEGSKA (reference sequence). This CDR3 reads CSAYNPQGDGHTF. CDR3 coding DNA: TGCAGTGCGTACAACCCACAGGGGGATGGCCACACCTTC.

This chain links TRBV20-1 with TRBJ2-4; D is perhaps TRBD2 (6 bases). The DNA end favors TRBJ2-7, so the J call may be wrong. Germline CDR1 reads DFQATT; CDR2 reads SNEGSKA (reference sequence). The CDR3 is 15 amino acids. The CDR3 loop is CSAREMEGIGYEQYF. The CDR3 DNA is TGCAGTGCGAGGGAGATGGAGGGAATCGGGTACGAGCAGTACTTC.

In this sample, this clonotype turned up a few times. The chain combines TRBV20-1 with TRBJ2-5; TRBD2 matches 10 bases. The J call may be mistaken, given a closer DNA end match to TRBJ2-7. This CDR3 spans 13 amino acids. Germline-derived CDR1 and CDR2 are DFQATT and SNEGSKA (reference sequence). DNA of the CDR3: TGCAGTGCTAGTCGGCTAGCGGGAGTCGAGCAGTACTTC. It yields the protein CSASRLAGVEQYF.

V usage is TRBV4-1 and J usage is TRBJ1-1, with 9 positions matching TRBD1. There are 16 residues in the CDR3. V lost 2 bases and J lost 4; bases outside the gene matches: 8. Germline CDR1 and CDR2: MGHRA and YSYEKL. The CDR3 nucleotides read TGCGCCAGCAGCCAAACTCCGGGACAGGGTCCCACTGAAGCTTTCTTT. It encodes CASSQTPGQGPTEAFF.

This clonotype was seen a handful of times. The chain uses TRBV7-2 and TRBJ1-2; D not resolved. CDR1 and CDR2 (germline): SGHTA, FQGNSA. The CDR3 spans 15 residues. V shed 7 bases and J shed 2 bases, with 17 bases lying between them. The CDR3 is CASKQEELKNYGYTF. The CDR3 coding sequence is TGTGCCAGCAAGCAGGAAGAATTAAAGAACTATGGCTACACCTTC.

The J gene is TRBJ2-5, the V gene TRBV2; D is perhaps TRBD1 (6 bases). The CDR3 runs 13 residues. The germline CDR1 and CDR2 sequences are SNHLY and FYNNEI. Trimming took off 8 bases at V and 2 bases at J, with 12 bases between the two ends. The CDR3 region is CASHIRGQETQYF. CDR3 nucleotide sequence: TGTGCCAGCCACATCAGGGGACAAGAGACCCAGTACTTC.

There are many counts of this clonotype. The chain couples TRBV7-3 to TRBJ2-2; tentatively, D is TRBD2 (5 bases). Germline V lookup: CDR1 SGHTA, CDR2 FQGTGA. Between the trimmed V and J ends, which lost 3 bases and 4 bases, there was a span of 9 bases. This CDR3 region has 14 residues. The CDR3 protein is CASSLDSSTGELFF. CDR3 coding DNA: TGTGCCAGCAGCTTGGACTCGAGCACCGGGGAGCTGTTTTTT.

This clonotype was recorded a few times. The gene calls are TRBV20-1 and TRBJ2-7; D remains ambiguous. Trimming cost V 6 bases and J 2 bases, with 11 bases left between them. The CDR3 contains 12 residues. CDR1 is DFQATT, CDR2 SNEGSKA, per germline (reference sequence). CDR3 coding DNA: TGCAGTGCCGCCGGGCCGACCTACGAGCAGTACTTC. Amino acid sequence: CSAAGPTYEQYF.